The 11 T cell receptor beta chains given below trace back to one sample, sequenced in a study of graft-versus-host responses after intestinal transplantation. Their recognized antigens are unknown. The repertoire was sequenced with immunoSEQ multiplex PCR; TCRdb's copy has only in-frame clones and lacks some. The sample yields about 59,000 clones, around 93% seen once. Source: unstimulated CD4+ T cells sorted from spleen or lymph node cells, taken before transplant. The receptors here all came from a human donor who was the organ donor for an intestinal transplant.

This sequence joins TRBV4-2 and TRBJ1-1; TRBD1 matches 8 bases. Germline loops: CDR1 LGHNA, CDR2 YNFKEQ. This CDR3 has 16 amino acids. Trimming at V came to 4 bases and at J to 1 base, leaving 8 bases not matched to a gene. CDR3 bases: TGTGCCAGCAGCCCCCAGACAGGGGCCACGAACACTGAAGCTTTCTTT. Protein product: CASSPQTGATNTEAFF.

The V and J genes are TRBV6-6 and TRBJ1-3; D remains unclear. The CDR3 contains 12 residues. Trimming cost V 5 bases and J 4 bases, with 6 bases left between them. Germline-derived CDR1 and CDR2 are MNHNY and SVGAGI (reference sequence). CDR3 residues: CASSPLGNTIYF. CDR3 in DNA: TGTGCCAGCAGTCCCCTAGGAAACACCATATATTTT.

The chain links TRBV11-3 to TRBJ2-2, with a tentative D call TRBD1 (5 bases). The CDR3 sequence is 14 residues long. The germline V gene encodes CDR1 SGHNT and CDR2 YENEEA. Between the trimmed V and J ends, which lost 0 bases and 8 bases, there was a span of 10 bases. CDR3 DNA sequence: TGTGCCAGCAGCTTAGAGGCCCGGACAGGGGAGCTGTTTTTT. This translates into CASSLEARTGELFF. The variable domain in full, completed from reference TRBV11-3 and TRBJ2-2, reads EAGVVQSPRYKIIEKKQPVAFWCNPISGHNTLYWYLQNLGQGPELLIRYENEEAVDDSQLPKDRFSAERLKGVDSTLKIQPAELGDSAVYLCASSLEARTGELFFGEGSRLTVL.

On this clone itself: Germline and junction disagree at one end, which may indicate a read error. CDR3 amino acids: CSADLLGDSTYGQYF. The CDR3 DNA follows: TGCAGCGCTGACCTCCTTGGGGACAGCACCTACGGGCAGTACTTC. The chain carries TRBV29-1 and TRBJ2-7; 7 bases fit TRBD1. Germline values: CDR1 SQVTM, CDR2 ANQGSEA. This CDR3 contains 15 residues.

The gene calls are TRBV11-2 and TRBJ1-6, with 8 nucleotides matching TRBD1. The length of the CDR3 is 16 residues. J was trimmed by 9 bases and V by 3 bases; bases with no gene match: 10. Germline CDR1 and CDR2: SGHAT and FQNNGV. As DNA, the CDR3 is TGTGCCAGCAGCTTGCAGGGGGCGAGGTCGAGTTCACCCCTCCACTTT. Translating it yields CASSLQGARSSSPLHF.

This clone has just one count. J is TRBJ1-6 and V is TRBV18, with D unclear. This CDR3 contains 16 residues. Germline values: CDR1 KGHSH, CDR2 LQKENI. Trimming shortened V by 0 bases and J by 9 bases, and 15 bases separated the two germline ends. The CDR3 here is CASSPPGSGVGSPLHF. Here the CDR3 DNA reads TGTGCCAGCTCACCACCGGGTTCCGGGGTTGGTTCACCCCTCCACTTT.

This chain connects TRBV5-5 to TRBJ1-2; D unresolved. Trimming stripped 1 base from V and 2 bases from J, with 9 bases between. The CDR3 covers 14 residues. Germline CDR1 SGHKS, CDR2 YYEKEE (reference sequence). This chain's CDR3 is CASSLLSENYGYTF. For the CDR3, the DNA is TGTGCCAGCAGCTTGCTCTCGGAAAACTATGGCTACACCTTC. Drawing the rest from reference TRBV5-5 and TRBJ1-2, the complete variable domain is DAGVTQSPTHLIKTRGQQVTLRCSPISGHKSVSWYQQVLGQGPQFIFQYYEKEERGRGNFPDRFSARQFPNYSSELNVNALLLGDSALYLCASSLLSENYGYTFGSGTRLTVV.

The chain combines TRBV4-2 with TRBJ2-5; 11 bases map to TRBD2. The tail of the sequence fits TRBJ2-7 better, so the J call may be wrong. This CDR3 is 18 amino acids long. CDR1 is LGHNA and CDR2 is YNFKEQ in the germline V gene. The CDR3 reads CASSQAIAGGRGSYEQYF. The DNA for the CDR3 is TGTGCCAGCAGCCAAGCAATAGCGGGGGGGCGTGGGAGCTACGAGCAGTACTTC.

A word on this clone: An end of the junction differs from the germline gene, which may be a read error. This chain uses TRBV4-2 with TRBJ1-1; 8 positions agree with TRBD1. The germline V gene has CDR1 LGHNA and CDR2 YNFKEQ. The CDR3 length is 12 residues. In DNA, the CDR3 is TGTGCCGGCAGCTTTACAGGGGGGGAAGCTTTCTTT. Amino acids: CAGSFTGGEAFF.

V is TRBV5-1 and J is TRBJ2-7; 11 nucleotides match TRBD2. The junction had 13 bases not matched to a gene; V was cut back by 4 bases and J by 7 bases. Germline CDR1 is SGHRS and CDR2 is YFSETQ. The CDR3 has 16 residues. CDR3 nucleotides: TGCGCCAGCAGCGTGAGCTTTAGCGGGGGGGCCGAAGAGCAGTACTTC. Translation: CASSVSFSGGAEEQYF.

This chain connects TRBV6-1 to TRBJ1-5; D is unresolved. CDR1 is MNHNS and CDR2 is SASEGT in the germline V gene. CDR3 length equals 14 residues. Trimming stripped 4 bases from V and 0 bases from J, with 7 bases between. CDR3 amino acids: CASSVDYSNQPQHF. As DNA, the CDR3 is TGTGCCAGCAGTGTGGATTATAGCAATCAGCCCCAGCATTTT.